Listed here is a single TCR beta chain. Antigen unknown. This sample is drawn from a study of T cells in localized non-small cell lung cancer. Findings of the study overall: Highest T cell clonality was seen in uninvolved adjacent lung, surpassing that measured in tumor.

The CDR3 sequence is 15 residues long. Germline V gene lookup returns CDR1 MGHDK and CDR2 SYGVNS. Trimming removed 8 bases from V and 1 base from J, with 17 bases in between. Data came from immunoSEQ multiplex PCR; TCRdb stores just in-frame clones and leaves some out. Of tens of thousands of clones in the sample, 85% to 90% were seen once. V is TRBV25-1 and J is TRBJ1-1; possibly TRBD1 for D (5 bases). The clonotype comes from a woman aged 40-70 years with stage I lung adenocarcinoma. The sample was peripheral blood, taken before any cancer treatment. The CDR3 is CASLGWGGGNTEAFF. The CDR3 coding sequence is TGTGCCAGCCTGGGCTGGGGGGGAGGGAACACTGAAGCTTTCTTT.